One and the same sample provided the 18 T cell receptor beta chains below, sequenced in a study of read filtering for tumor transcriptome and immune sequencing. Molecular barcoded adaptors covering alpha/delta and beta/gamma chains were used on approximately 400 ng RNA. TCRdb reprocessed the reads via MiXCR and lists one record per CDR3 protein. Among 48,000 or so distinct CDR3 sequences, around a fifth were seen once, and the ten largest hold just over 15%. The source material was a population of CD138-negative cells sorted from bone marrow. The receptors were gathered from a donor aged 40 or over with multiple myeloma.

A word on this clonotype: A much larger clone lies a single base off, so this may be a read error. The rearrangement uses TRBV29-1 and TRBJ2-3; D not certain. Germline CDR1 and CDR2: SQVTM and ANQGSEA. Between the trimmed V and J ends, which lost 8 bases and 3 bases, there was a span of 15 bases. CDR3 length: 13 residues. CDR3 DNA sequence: TGCAGCACGCCGGTGGTGGGTACAGATACGCAGTATTTT. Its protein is CSTPVVGTDTQYF.

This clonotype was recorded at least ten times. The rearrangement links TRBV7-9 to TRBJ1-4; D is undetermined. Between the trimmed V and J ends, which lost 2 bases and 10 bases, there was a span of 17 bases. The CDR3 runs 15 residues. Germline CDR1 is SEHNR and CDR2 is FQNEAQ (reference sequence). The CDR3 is CASSLIGTPVGKLFF. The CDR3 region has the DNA TGTGCCAGCAGCTTAATCGGCACCCCCGTGGGAAAACTGTTTTTT.

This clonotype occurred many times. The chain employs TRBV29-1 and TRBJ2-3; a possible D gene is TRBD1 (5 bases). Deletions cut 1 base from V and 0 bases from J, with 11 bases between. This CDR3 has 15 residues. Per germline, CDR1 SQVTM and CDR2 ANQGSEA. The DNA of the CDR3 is TGCAGCGTTGAAGCCTTGGGGCCTAGCACAGATACGCAGTATTTT. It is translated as CSVEALGPSTDTQYF.

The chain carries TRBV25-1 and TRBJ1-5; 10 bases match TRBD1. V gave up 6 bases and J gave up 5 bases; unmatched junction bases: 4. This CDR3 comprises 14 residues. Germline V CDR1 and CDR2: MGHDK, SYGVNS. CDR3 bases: TGTGCCAGCAGGGACAGGGGGAACGATCAGCCCCAGCATTTT. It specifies CASRDRGNDQPQHF.

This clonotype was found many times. The CDR3 here is CASSYRGTAEETQYF. CDR3 nucleotides: TGTGCCAGCAGTTACCGGGGGACAGCCGAAGAGACCCAGTACTTC. This chain joins TRBV6-2 or TRBV6-3 and TRBJ2-5; D might be TRBD1 (7 bases). The CDR3 loop spans 15 amino acids. Germline V gene data show CDR1 as MNHEY and CDR2 as SVGEGT. The V gene lost 2 bases and the J gene lost 3 bases, with 13 bases spanning the gap.

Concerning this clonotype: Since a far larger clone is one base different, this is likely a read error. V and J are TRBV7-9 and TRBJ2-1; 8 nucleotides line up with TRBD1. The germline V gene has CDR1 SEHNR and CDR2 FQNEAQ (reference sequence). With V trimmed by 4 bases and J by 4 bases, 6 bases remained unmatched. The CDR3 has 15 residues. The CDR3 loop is CASSSQGATYNEQFF. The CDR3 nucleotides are TGTGCCAGCAGCTCTCAGGGGGCTACTTACAATGAGCAGTTCTTC.

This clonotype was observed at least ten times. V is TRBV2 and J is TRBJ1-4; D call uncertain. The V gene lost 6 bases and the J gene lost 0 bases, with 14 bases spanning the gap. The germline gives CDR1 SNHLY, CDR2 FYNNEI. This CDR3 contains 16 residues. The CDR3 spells CASSPLTFATNEKLFF. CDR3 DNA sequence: TGTGCCAGCAGCCCCCTTACGTTTGCAACTAATGAAAAACTGTTTTTT.

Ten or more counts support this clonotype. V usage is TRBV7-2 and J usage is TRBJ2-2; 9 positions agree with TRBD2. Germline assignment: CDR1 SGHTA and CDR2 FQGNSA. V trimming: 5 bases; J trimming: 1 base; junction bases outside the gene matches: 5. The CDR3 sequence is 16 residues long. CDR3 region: CASSLNSGRNTGELFF. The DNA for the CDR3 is TGTGCCAGCAGCCTCAATAGCGGGAGGAACACCGGGGAGCTGTTTTTT.

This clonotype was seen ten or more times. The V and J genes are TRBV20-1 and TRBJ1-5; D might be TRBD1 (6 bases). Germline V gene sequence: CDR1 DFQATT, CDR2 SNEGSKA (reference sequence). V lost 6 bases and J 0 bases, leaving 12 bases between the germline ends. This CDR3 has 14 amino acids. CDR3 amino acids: CSATQGNSNQPQHF. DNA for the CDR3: TGCAGTGCAACACAGGGAAATAGCAATCAGCCCCAGCATTTT.

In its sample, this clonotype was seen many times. The DNA of the CDR3 is TGTGCCAGCAGTACAGGGATTGGAAATTCACCCCTCCACTTT. It specifies CASSTGIGNSPLHF. The chain is built from TRBV12-3 or TRBV12-4 and TRBJ1-6; D may be TRBD1 (6 bases). The ends were cut back, 5 bases at V and 7 bases at J, with 12 bases in the middle. The CDR3 covers 14 residues.

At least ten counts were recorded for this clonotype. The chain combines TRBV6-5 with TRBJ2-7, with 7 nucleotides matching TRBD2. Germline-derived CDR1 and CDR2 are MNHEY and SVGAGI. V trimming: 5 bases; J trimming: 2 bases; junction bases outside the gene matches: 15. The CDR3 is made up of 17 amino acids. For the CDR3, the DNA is TGTGCCAGCAGTGGCGTGGCTTGGGACTACAAGGCCTACGAGCAGTACTTC. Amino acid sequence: CASSGVAWDYKAYEQYF.

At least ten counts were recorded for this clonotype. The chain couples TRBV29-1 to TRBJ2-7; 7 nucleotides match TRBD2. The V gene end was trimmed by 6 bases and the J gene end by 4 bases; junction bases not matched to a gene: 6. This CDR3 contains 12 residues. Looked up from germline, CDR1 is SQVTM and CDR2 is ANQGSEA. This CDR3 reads CSVSLGRYEQYF. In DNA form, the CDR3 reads TGCAGCGTCTCCCTCGGGAGGTACGAGCAGTACTTC.

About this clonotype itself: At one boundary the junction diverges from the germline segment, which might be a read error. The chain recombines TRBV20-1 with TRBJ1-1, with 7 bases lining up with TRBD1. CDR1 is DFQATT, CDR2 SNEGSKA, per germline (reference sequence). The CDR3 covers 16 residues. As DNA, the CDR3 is TGCAGTTCTAGAGAACCGACAGGGCAGGGAAACACTGAAGTTTTCTTT. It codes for CSSREPTGQGNTEVFF.

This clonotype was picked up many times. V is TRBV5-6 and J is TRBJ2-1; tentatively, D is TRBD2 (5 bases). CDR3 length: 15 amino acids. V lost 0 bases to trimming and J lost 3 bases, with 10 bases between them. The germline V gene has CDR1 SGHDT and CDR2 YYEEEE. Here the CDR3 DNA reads TGTGCCAGCAGCTTGGGTCCACGGGGCTACAATGAGCAGTTCTTC. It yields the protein CASSLGPRGYNEQFF.

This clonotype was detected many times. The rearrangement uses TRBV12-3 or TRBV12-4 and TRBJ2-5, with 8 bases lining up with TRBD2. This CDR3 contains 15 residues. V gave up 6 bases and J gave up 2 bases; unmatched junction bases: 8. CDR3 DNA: TGTGCCAGCAGGCCTACGGGAGGGCGGCAAGAGACCCAGTACTTC. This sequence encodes CASRPTGGRQETQYF.

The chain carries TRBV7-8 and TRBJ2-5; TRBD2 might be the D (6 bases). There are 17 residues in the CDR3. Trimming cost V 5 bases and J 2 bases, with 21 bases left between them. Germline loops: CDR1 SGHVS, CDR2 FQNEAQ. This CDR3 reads CASSHRRFLRDQETQYF. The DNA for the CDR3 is TGTGCCAGCAGCCACCGGAGATTCTTGCGGGATCAAGAGACCCAGTACTTC.

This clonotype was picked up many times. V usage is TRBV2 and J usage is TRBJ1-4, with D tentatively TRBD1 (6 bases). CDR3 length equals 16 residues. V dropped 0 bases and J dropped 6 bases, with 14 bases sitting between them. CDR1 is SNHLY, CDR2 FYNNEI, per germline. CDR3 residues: CASSEALWGRDEKLFF. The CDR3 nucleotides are TGTGCCAGCAGTGAAGCTTTGTGGGGGCGAGATGAAAAACTGTTTTTT.

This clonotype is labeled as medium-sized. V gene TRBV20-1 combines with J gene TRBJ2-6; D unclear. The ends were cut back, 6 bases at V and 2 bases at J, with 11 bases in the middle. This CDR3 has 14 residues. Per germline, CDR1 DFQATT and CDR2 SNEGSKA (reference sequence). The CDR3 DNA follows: TGCAGTGCCCCCCCTAGGACTGGGGCCAACGTCCTGACTTTC. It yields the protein CSAPPRTGANVLTF.